These 4 T cell receptor beta chains originate from one sample sequenced in a study of T cell clones after liver transplantation. The table came from immunoSEQ multiplex PCR; TCRdb's copy has only in-frame clones and leaves some out. Of some 59,000 clones in the sample, about 70% were seen once. This sample comprised CD4+ T cells from blood, obtained at the 22-month timepoint. Receptors originate from a human patient who received a liver transplant. Certain T cells may be donor cells from the graft.

This clone occurred once. This sequence joins TRBV28 and TRBJ2-2; D remains unclear. V was cut by 2 bases and J by 0 bases, with 22 bases left in between. The germline V gene has CDR1 MDHEN and CDR2 SYDVKM. The CDR3 extends over 20 amino acids. CDR3 region: CASSLPRRILSHTNTGELFF. The CDR3 DNA reads TGTGCCAGCAGTTTACCCCGAAGGATCCTCTCCCACACGAACACCGGGGAGCTGTTTTTT. Full variable domain (missing parts from reference TRBV28 and TRBJ2-2): DVKVTQSSRYLVKRTGEKVFLECVQDMDHENMFWYRQDPGLGLRLIYFSYDVKMKEKGDIPEGYSVSREKKERFSLILESASTNQTSMYLCASSLPRRILSHTNTGELFFGEGSRLTVL.

V and J are TRBV10-3 and TRBJ2-7; no reliable D call. The germline V and J ends were trimmed by 2 bases and 0 bases, with 17 bases remaining between them. CDR3 length: 17 amino acids. Germline V lookup: CDR1 ENHRY, CDR2 SYGVKD. CDR3 sequence (DNA): TGTGCCATCAGTGAGGCCCGCTATGAGTCGGTCTCCTACGAGCAGTACTTC. This encodes CAISEARYESVSYEQYF.

This clone was counted between two and nine times. The chain carries TRBV10-3 and TRBJ1-1, with 9 bases identical to TRBD1. This CDR3 contains 16 residues. V lost 11 bases, J lost 3 bases, and 16 bases stayed unmatched. Germline V lookup: CDR1 ENHRY, CDR2 SYGVKD. The CDR3 spells CAAWDRVSVGDTEAFF. Written as DNA, the CDR3 is TGTGCCGCCTGGGACAGGGTATCAGTTGGGGACACTGAAGCTTTCTTT.

The rearrangement joins TRBV6-6 to TRBJ2-6; D call uncertain. V dropped 1 base and J dropped 1 base, with 5 bases sitting between them. Germline-derived CDR1 and CDR2 are MNHNY and SVGAGI (reference sequence). The CDR3 extends over 15 amino acids. The CDR3 DNA is TGTGCCAGCAGTTACTTGGCATCTGGGGCCAACGTCCTGACTTTC. Translated, it gives CASSYLASGANVLTF.